The T cell receptor beta chain under discussion was sequenced for a study of shared clonotypes between healthy human individuals. Whole-study results and caveats: Few donors restricted represented genetic and exposure-history diversity.

Some clones are missing from TCRdb's copy, which holds only in-frame ones; the method was immunoSEQ multiplex PCR. Of about a million clones in the sample, around four fifths are singletons; the top ten hold 1.2% to 1.5%. Concerning this clone: Its antigen is unidentified.

The CDR3 length is 14 residues. Looked up from germline, CDR1 is SQVTM and CDR2 is ANQGSEA. Trimming shortened V by 6 bases and J by 0 bases, and 13 bases separated the two germline ends. The J gene is TRBJ2-3, the V gene TRBV29-1, with D perhaps TRBD1 (6 bases). Sequenced: memory CD4+ T cells sorted from blood. The sample's subset: CD45RA-negative fraction. The origin of this receptor is a man between 18 and 35 years old in good health. The CDR3 DNA is TGCAGCGTCCGAGGGACATCTAGCACAGATACGCAGTATTTT. Protein sequence: CSVRGTSSTDTQYF.